The clone carrying this T cell receptor beta chain turned up a few times. Germline V gene data show CDR1 as SNHLY and CDR2 as FYNNEI. V gave up 4 bases and J gave up 5 bases, with 12 bases separating them. CDR3 length: 14 residues. These data come from a study of early T cells in non-severe SARS-CoV-2 infection. Across the whole study: Bulk RNA isolated from unsorted whole blood underwent sequencing; chains were not paired.

From the 5' RACE reads, TCRdb called clonotypes with MiXCR, one entry per CDR3 protein. The table shows tens of thousands of distinct CDR3 sequences, with roughly an eighth occurring only once. The sample consisted of whole blood. This TCR was sampled from an adult who was a healthcare worker with PCR-confirmed SARS-CoV-2 infection or an uninfected control (not recorded which). The chain carries TRBV2 and TRBJ1-5, with D perhaps matching TRBD1 (5 bases). DNA of the CDR3: TGTGCCAGCAGTGCCCGGGAAGGGGATCAGCCCCAGCATTTT. Translation: CASSAREGDQPQHF. Combining the CDR3 with reference TRBV2 and TRBJ1-5 gives the whole variable domain EPEVTQTPSHQVTQMGQEVILRCVPISNHLYFYWYRQILGQKVEFLVSFYNNEISEKSEIFDDQFSVERPDGSNFTLKIRSTKLEDSAMYFCASSAREGDQPQHFGDGTRLSIL.